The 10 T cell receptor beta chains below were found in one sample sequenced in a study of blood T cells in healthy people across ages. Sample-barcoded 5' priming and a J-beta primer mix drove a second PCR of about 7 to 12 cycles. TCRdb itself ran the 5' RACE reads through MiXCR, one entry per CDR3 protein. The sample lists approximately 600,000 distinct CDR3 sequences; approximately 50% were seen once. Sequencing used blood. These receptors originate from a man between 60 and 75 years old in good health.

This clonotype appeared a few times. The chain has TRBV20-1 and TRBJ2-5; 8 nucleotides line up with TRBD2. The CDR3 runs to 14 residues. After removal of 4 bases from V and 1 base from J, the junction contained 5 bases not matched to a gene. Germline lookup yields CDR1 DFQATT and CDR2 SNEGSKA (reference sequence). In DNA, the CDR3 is TGCAGTGCTAAGATAGGACTAGCCCAAGAGACCCAGTACTTC. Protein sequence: CSAKIGLAQETQYF.

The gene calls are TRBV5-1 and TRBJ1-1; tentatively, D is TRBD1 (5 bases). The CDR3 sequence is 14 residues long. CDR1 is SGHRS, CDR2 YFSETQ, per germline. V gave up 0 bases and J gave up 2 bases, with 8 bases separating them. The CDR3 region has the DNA TGCGCCAGCAGCTTGGTTGGGGCAAACACTGAAGCTTTCTTT. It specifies CASSLVGANTEAFF. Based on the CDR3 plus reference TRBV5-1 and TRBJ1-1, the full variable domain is KAGVTQTPRYLIKTRGQQVTLSCSPISGHRSVSWYQQTPGQGLQFLFEYFSETQRNKGNFPGRFSGRQFSNSRSEMNVSTLELGDSALYLCASSLVGANTEAFFGQGTRLTVV.

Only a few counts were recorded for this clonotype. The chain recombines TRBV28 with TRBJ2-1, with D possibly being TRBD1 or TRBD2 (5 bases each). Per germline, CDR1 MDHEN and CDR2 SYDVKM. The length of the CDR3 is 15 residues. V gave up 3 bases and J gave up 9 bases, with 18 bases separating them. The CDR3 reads CASSFHGTQRGEQFF. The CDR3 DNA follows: TGTGCCAGCAGTTTTCATGGGACGCAAAGGGGTGAGCAGTTCTTC.

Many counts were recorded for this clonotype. CDR3 DNA: TGTGCCAGCAGCCCACGGACAGGGAATAATGAGCAGTTCTTC. This translates into CASSPRTGNNEQFF. V usage is TRBV7-2 and J usage is TRBJ2-1; the match to TRBD1 covers 8 bases. There are 14 residues in the CDR3. CDR1 and CDR2 from the germline V gene are SGHTA and FQGNSA. With V trimmed by 5 bases and J by 7 bases, 7 bases remained unmatched.

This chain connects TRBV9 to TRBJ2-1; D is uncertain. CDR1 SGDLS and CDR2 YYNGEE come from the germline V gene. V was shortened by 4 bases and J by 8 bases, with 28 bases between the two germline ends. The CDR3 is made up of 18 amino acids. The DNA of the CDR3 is TGTGCCAGCAGCCCCCGCGGCCCCCAGTCCCCATATGACGATGAGCAGTTCTTC. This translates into CASSPRGPQSPYDDEQFF.

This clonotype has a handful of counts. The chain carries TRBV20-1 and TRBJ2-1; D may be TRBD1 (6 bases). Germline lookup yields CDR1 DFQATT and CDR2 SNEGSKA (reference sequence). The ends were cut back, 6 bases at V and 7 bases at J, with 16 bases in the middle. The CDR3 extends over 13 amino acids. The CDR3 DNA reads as TGCAGTGCCCGAGAAGGGGGAAAGAATGAGCAGTTCTTC. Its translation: CSAREGGKNEQFF.

CDR3 sequence (DNA): TGTGCCAGCAGCAGGACAGGGATGCGTCAGCCCCAGCATTTT. Residues: CASSRTGMRQPQHF. V is TRBV25-1 and J is TRBJ1-5; the match to TRBD1 covers 8 bases. There are 14 residues in the CDR3. Germline CDR1 MGHDK, CDR2 SYGVNS. The junction had 7 bases not matched to a gene; V was cut back by 6 bases and J by 6 bases.

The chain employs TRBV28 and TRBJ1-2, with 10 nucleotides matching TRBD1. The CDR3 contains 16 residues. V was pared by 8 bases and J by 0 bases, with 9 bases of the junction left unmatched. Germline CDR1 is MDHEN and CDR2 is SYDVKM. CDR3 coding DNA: TGTGCCAGCCGACTGACAGGGGGCTTAACTAACTATGGCTACACCTTC. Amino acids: CASRLTGGLTNYGYTF.

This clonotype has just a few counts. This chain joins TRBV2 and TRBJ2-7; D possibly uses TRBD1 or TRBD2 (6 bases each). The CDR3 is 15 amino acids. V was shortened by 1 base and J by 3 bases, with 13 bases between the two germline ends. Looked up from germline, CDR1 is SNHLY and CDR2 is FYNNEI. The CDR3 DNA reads TGTGCCAGCAGTGAAGTGGGGGGCTCTTACTACGAGCAGTACTTC. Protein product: CASSEVGGSYYEQYF. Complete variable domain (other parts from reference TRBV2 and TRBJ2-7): EPEVTQTPSHQVTQMGQEVILRCVPISNHLYFYWYRQILGQKVEFLVSFYNNEISEKSEIFDDQFSVERPDGSNFTLKIRSTKLEDSAMYFCASSEVGGSYYEQYFGPGTRLTVT.

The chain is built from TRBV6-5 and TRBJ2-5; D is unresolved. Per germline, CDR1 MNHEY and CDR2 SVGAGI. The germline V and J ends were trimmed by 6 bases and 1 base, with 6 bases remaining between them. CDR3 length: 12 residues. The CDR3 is CASRATQETQYF. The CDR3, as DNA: TGTGCCAGCAGAGCCACCCAAGAGACCCAGTACTTC.